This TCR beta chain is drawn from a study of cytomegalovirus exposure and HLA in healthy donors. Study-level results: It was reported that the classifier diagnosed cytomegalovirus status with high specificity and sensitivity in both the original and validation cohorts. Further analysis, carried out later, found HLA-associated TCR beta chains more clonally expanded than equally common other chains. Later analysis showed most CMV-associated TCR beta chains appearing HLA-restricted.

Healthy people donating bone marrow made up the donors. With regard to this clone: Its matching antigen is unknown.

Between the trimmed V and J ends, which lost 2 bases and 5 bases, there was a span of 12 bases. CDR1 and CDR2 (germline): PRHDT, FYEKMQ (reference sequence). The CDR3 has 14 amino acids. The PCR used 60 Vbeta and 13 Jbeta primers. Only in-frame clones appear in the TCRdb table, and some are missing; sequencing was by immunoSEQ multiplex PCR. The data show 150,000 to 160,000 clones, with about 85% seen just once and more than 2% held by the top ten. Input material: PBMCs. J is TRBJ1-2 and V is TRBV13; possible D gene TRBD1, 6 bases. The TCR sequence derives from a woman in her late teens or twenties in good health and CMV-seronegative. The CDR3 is CASSLYYREYGYTF. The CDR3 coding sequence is TGTGCCAGCAGCTTATACTACAGGGAATATGGCTACACCTTC. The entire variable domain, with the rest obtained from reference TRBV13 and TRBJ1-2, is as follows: AAGVIQSPRHLIKEKRETATLKCYPIPRHDTVYWYQQGPGQDPQFLISFYEKMQSDKGSIPDRFSAQQFSDYHSELNMSSLELGDSALYFCASSLYYREYGYTFGSGTRLTVV.